This TCR beta chain was found in a study of cytomegalovirus exposure and HLA in healthy donors. The study's findings and limits: It was confirmed in vitro that a few of the CMV-associated chains were specific for CMV antigens. High specificity and sensitivity for cytomegalovirus status were reported for the classifier.

This clone was observed a handful of times. Its antigen is undetermined. PCR employed 60 Vbeta and 13 Jbeta primers. Only in-frame clones appear in the TCRdb table, and some are missing; sequencing was by immunoSEQ multiplex PCR. The sample contains approximately 100,000 clones, under 85% of which appear only once. V lost 5 bases and J 0 bases, leaving 13 bases between the germline ends. Germline V gene sequence: CDR1 MNHNY, CDR2 SVGAGI (reference sequence). The CDR3 runs to 15 residues. This chain joins TRBV6-6 and TRBJ1-1, with D possibly being TRBD1 (5 bases). Specimen: PBMCs. This clonotype originated in a woman aged 45-60 years in good health and CMV-seropositive. CDR3 residues: CASSLTEGMNTEAFF. DNA of the CDR3: TGTGCCAGCAGTCTGACAGAAGGTATGAACACTGAAGCTTTCTTT.